This entry lists 24 T cell receptor beta chains sequenced from one sample in a study of blood T cell repertoires in COVID-19. TCRdb's copy holds only in-frame clones and misses some; the assay was immunoSEQ multiplex PCR. The repertoire holds roughly 120,000 clones, with around 85% as singletons. The sequenced material came from peripheral blood. These receptor sequences come from a man aged 45-65 years with acute or convalescent COVID-19.

A few counts support this clone. The chain recombines TRBV5-4 with TRBJ1-3; TRBD1 aligns across 7 bases. Unmatched junction bases numbered 7, after V lost 7 bases and J lost 0 bases. Germline values: CDR1 SGHNT, CDR2 YYREEE (reference sequence). This CDR3 is built from 15 residues. The DNA of the CDR3 is TGTGCCAGCCAGGGGGATCTCGGCTCTGGAAACACCATATATTTT. It yields the protein CASQGDLGSGNTIYF.

This rearrangement joins TRBV19 to TRBJ1-4; D remains ambiguous. The germline CDR1 and CDR2 sequences are LNHDA and SQIVND (reference sequence). Trimming cost V 3 bases and J 2 bases, with 10 bases left between them. CDR3 length: 15 amino acids. CDR3 loop: CASSIQWATNEKLFF. The CDR3 DNA is TGTGCCAGTAGTATCCAATGGGCTACTAATGAAAAACTGTTTTTT.

The V gene is TRBV9, the J gene TRBJ1-6; D gene unclear. The V end was cut by 4 bases, the J end by 10 bases, with 18 bases between. Germline V lookup: CDR1 SGDLS, CDR2 YYNGEE. CDR3 length: 15 residues. The CDR3 DNA follows: TGTGCCAGCAGCCCTTTCCCCGGGGTTGTATCACCCCTCCACTTT. Amino acid sequence: CASSPFPGVVSPLHF.

The chain recombines TRBV5-4 with TRBJ2-3; D unresolved. Germline loops: CDR1 SGHNT, CDR2 YYREEE (reference sequence). The CDR3 sequence is 11 residues long. Trimming took 7 bases from V and 6 from J, leaving 9 bases between them. CDR3 region: CASHGPDTQYF. For the CDR3, the DNA is TGTGCCAGCCACGGTCCGGATACGCAGTATTTT.

The chain employs TRBV13 and TRBJ1-1, with 9 bases that match TRBD1. The CDR3 is 14 amino acids. Germline V CDR1 and CDR2: PRHDT, FYEKMQ (reference sequence). J was trimmed by 6 bases and V by 5 bases; bases with no gene match: 7. The CDR3 nucleotides are TGTGCCAGCAGCGACAACAGGGGGCGGGCTGAAGCTTTCTTT. Translation: CASSDNRGRAEAFF.

This clone turned up a few times. The chain carries TRBV12-3 or TRBV12-4 and TRBJ2-1; a weak D match, TRBD2 (5 bases). V was clipped by 6 bases and J by 4 bases, with 10 bases between them. The CDR3 loop spans 13 amino acids. The CDR3 DNA follows: TGTGCCAGCAGCCATACTAGTTACAATGAGCAGTTCTTC. Translated, it gives CASSHTSYNEQFF.

The J gene is TRBJ2-7, the V gene TRBV10-2; TRBD2 agrees at 9 bases. This CDR3 is 12 amino acids long. Trimming at V came to 4 bases and at J to 9 bases, leaving 4 bases not matched to a gene. The germline V gene has CDR1 WSHSY and CDR2 SAAADI. The CDR3 coding sequence is TGCGCCAGCAGTGCGACTAGCGGAAGGCAGTACTTC. Translated: CASSATSGRQYF.

The genes are TRBV5-1 and TRBJ2-2, with 9 bases aligning to TRBD1. Looked up from germline, CDR1 is SGHRS and CDR2 is YFSETQ. Trimming cost V 3 bases and J 4 bases; bases outside gene matches: 7. The CDR3 sequence is 16 residues long. This CDR3 reads CASSSTGGVSTGELFF. The CDR3 region has the DNA TGCGCCAGCAGCTCAACAGGGGGCGTTAGCACCGGGGAGCTGTTTTTT.

The rearrangement joins TRBV29-1 to TRBJ2-5; no reliable D call. V shed 5 bases and J shed 5 bases, with 9 bases lying between them. The germline gives CDR1 SQVTM, CDR2 ANQGSEA. The CDR3 extends over 11 amino acids. The CDR3 DNA is TGCAGCGTTCTTCCCGGGGAGACCCAGTACTTC. It codes for CSVLPGETQYF.

The chain has TRBV9 and TRBJ2-1; D remains unclear. CDR1 and CDR2 (germline): SGDLS, YYNGEE. CDR3 size: 15 residues. The V end lost 0 bases, the J end lost 8 bases, and 15 bases lay between the germline ends. The CDR3 reads CASSVAGRSLHEQFF. The DNA of the CDR3 is TGTGCCAGCAGCGTAGCCGGTCGATCTCTGCATGAGCAGTTCTTC.

This clone occurred once. The chain couples TRBV3-1 (or the pseudogene TRBV3-2) to TRBJ2-6; TRBD2 matches at 8 bases. The CDR3 covers 21 residues. Looked up from germline, CDR1 is LGHDT and CDR2 is YNNKEL (reference sequence). V lost 1 base, J lost 1 base, and 15 bases stayed unmatched. DNA for the CDR3: TGTGCCAGCAGCCAAGTAAAGTCCCTCGGGAGGGACCGATCTGGGGCCAACGTCCTGACTTTC. It codes for CASSQVKSLGRDRSGANVLTF.

The chain has TRBV27 and TRBJ2-5; D may be TRBD1 (6 bases). The CDR3 runs to 14 residues. V was pared by 6 bases and J by 5 bases, with 16 bases between. Germline lookup yields CDR1 MNHEY and CDR2 SMNVEV (reference sequence). The CDR3, as DNA: TGTGCCAGCAGAGGGCAGGGGAGTTGGGAGACCCAGTACTTC. Translated: CASRGQGSWETQYF.

The gene calls are TRBV7-2 and TRBJ1-1; D unresolved. The CDR3 runs 15 residues. Germline CDR1 is SGHTA and CDR2 is FQGNSA. V was shortened by 5 bases and J by 0 bases, with 13 bases between the two germline ends. The DNA of the CDR3 is TGTGCCAGCAGCCCCCACCTTCAGTTGAACACTGAAGCTTTCTTT. This translates into CASSPHLQLNTEAFF.

V is TRBV28 and J is TRBJ1-5; maybe TRBD1 (5 bases). Trimming stripped 3 bases from V and 5 bases from J, with 17 bases between. CDR3 length equals 16 residues. Per germline, CDR1 MDHEN and CDR2 SYDVKM. The CDR3 DNA sequence: TGTGCCAGCAGTTTTGATTCGGGGGGTATGGATCAGCCCCAGCATTTT. Translation: CASSFDSGGMDQPQHF.

J is TRBJ2-3 and V is TRBV27; the D is unclear. This CDR3 has 15 amino acids. Per germline, CDR1 MNHEY and CDR2 SMNVEV (reference sequence). Between the trimmed V and J ends, which lost 3 bases and 0 bases, there was a span of 10 bases. The CDR3 DNA reads TGTGCCAGCAGTTTGCAGGATCCTAGCACAGATACGCAGTATTTT. Its protein is CASSLQDPSTDTQYF.

The V gene is TRBV6-1, the J gene TRBJ1-6, with 7 nucleotides matching TRBD1. The CDR3 is 15 amino acids. V was clipped by 3 bases and J by 5 bases; unmatched bases: 4. Per the germline V gene, CDR1 is MNHNS and CDR2 is SASEGT. CDR3 in amino acids: CASSDAGGDNSPLHF. The CDR3 DNA is TGTGCCAGCAGTGACGCAGGGGGAGATAATTCACCCCTCCACTTT.

CDR3 sequence: CASHPPGLAGGNEQYF. Written as DNA, the CDR3 is TGTGCCAGCCACCCACCGGGTCTAGCGGGAGGGAACGAGCAGTACTTC. This chain links TRBV28 with TRBJ2-7; 12 bases align to TRBD2. V gave up 8 bases and J gave up 5 bases; unmatched junction bases: 13. CDR1 is MDHEN, CDR2 SYDVKM, per germline. The CDR3 is made up of 16 amino acids. The variable domain in full, completed from reference TRBV28 and TRBJ2-7, reads DVKVTQSSRYLVKRTGEKVFLECVQDMDHENMFWYRQDPGLGLRLIYFSYDVKMKEKGDIPEGYSVSREKKERFSLILESASTNQTSMYLCASHPPGLAGGNEQYFGPGTRLTVT.

The rearrangement joins TRBV7-9 to TRBJ1-2; maybe TRBD1 (5 bases). CDR1 is SEHNR, CDR2 FQNEAQ, per germline (reference sequence). V was trimmed by 1 base and J by 6 bases, leaving 9 bases between them. The CDR3 runs 13 residues. The CDR3 sequence: CASSLVGEDGYTF. Here the CDR3 DNA reads TGTGCCAGCAGCTTAGTGGGGGAGGATGGCTACACCTTC.

The rearrangement joins TRBV3-1 (or the pseudogene TRBV3-2) to TRBJ2-5, with a weak D call TRBD2 (5 bases). Between the trimmed V and J ends, which lost 4 bases and 3 bases, there was a span of 12 bases. The CDR3 covers 14 residues. CDR1 is LGHDT and CDR2 is YNNKEL in the germline V gene (reference sequence). CDR3 DNA sequence: TGTGCCAGCAGCCTTACTGGGCGGGAAGAGACCCAGTACTTC. This sequence encodes CASSLTGREETQYF.

This chain uses TRBV5-1 with TRBJ2-7, with 10 bases matching TRBD1. CDR3 length equals 14 residues. V gave up 4 bases and J gave up 5 bases; unmatched junction bases: 6. The germline V gene has CDR1 SGHRS and CDR2 YFSETQ. This chain's CDR3 is CASSRGQGLHEQYF. The CDR3 coding sequence is TGCGCCAGCAGCAGGGGACAGGGGCTCCACGAGCAGTACTTC.

This sequence joins TRBV28 and TRBJ2-5, with D possibly matching TRBD2 (6 bases). The CDR3 contains 15 residues. Germline CDR1 and CDR2: MDHEN and SYDVKM. With 5 bases removed from V and 5 bases from J, the gap between germline ends came to 18 bases. Here the CDR3 reads CASSHPSDYRETQYF. The CDR3, as DNA: TGTGCCAGCAGTCACCCCTCGGACTATCGGGAGACCCAGTACTTC.

This chain uses TRBV4-1 with TRBJ2-2; possible D gene TRBD1, 6 bases. This CDR3 spans 15 amino acids. Germline values: CDR1 MGHRA, CDR2 YSYEKL. V dropped 4 bases and J dropped 4 bases, with 13 bases sitting between them. The CDR3 bases are TGCGCCAGCAGCCCGGCAGGGGTGATCACCGGGGAGCTGTTTTTT. It specifies CASSPAGVITGELFF.

The V call is TRBV15, the J call TRBJ1-4; D might be TRBD1 (6 bases). V lost 0 bases and J 4 bases, leaving 18 bases between the germline ends. The germline V gene has CDR1 LNHNV and CDR2 YYDKDF (reference sequence). The CDR3 is 18 residues long. The CDR3 protein is CATSRDVLSGTSNEKLFF. DNA of the CDR3: TGTGCCACCAGCAGAGATGTCCTTTCCGGGACAAGTAATGAAAAACTGTTTTTT. The full variable domain, its missing parts supplied by reference TRBV15 and TRBJ1-4, is DAMVIQNPRYQVTQFGKPVTLSCSQTLNHNVMYWYQQKSSQAPKLLFHYYDKDFNNEADTPDNFQSRRPNTSFCFLDIRSPGLGDTAMYLCATSRDVLSGTSNEKLFFGSGTQLSVL.

The gene calls are TRBV3-1 (or the pseudogene TRBV3-2) and TRBJ1-3; TRBD1 matches 8 bases. Germline V gene sequence: CDR1 LGHDT, CDR2 YNNKEL (reference sequence). The CDR3 covers 16 residues. V gave up 4 bases and J gave up 5 bases; unmatched junction bases: 10. CDR3 amino acids: CASSRLSGGERNTIYF. The CDR3 DNA is TGTGCCAGCAGCCGCCTCTCAGGGGGCGAAAGAAACACCATATATTTT.